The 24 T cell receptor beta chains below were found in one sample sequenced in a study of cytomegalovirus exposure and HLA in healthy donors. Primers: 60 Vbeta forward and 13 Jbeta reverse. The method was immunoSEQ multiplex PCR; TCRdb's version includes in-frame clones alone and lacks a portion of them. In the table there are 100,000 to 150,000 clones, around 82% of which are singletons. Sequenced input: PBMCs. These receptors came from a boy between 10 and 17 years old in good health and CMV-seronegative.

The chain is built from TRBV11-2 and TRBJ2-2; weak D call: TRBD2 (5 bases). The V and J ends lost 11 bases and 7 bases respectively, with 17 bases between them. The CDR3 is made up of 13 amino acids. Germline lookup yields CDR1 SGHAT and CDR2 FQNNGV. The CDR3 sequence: CASRISAFGELFF. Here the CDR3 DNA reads TGTGCCTCTAGAATTAGCGCCTTCGGGGAGCTGTTTTTT.

CDR3 DNA: TGCGCCAGCAGCCCTGGACTAGCGGGGGTATTCAATGAGCAGTTCTTC. It is translated as CASSPGLAGVFNEQFF. The V call is TRBV4-3, the J call TRBJ2-1, with 13 bases fitting TRBD2. The V segment lost 4 bases and the J segment 6 bases; nucleotides outside the gene matches: 6. The CDR3 is made up of 16 amino acids. The germline V gene encodes CDR1 LGHNA and CDR2 YSLEER.

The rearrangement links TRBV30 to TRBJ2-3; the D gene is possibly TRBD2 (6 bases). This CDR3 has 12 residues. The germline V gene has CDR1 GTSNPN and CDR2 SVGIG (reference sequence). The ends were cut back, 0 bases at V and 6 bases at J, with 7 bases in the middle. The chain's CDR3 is CAWSVREDTQYF. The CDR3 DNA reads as TGTGCCTGGAGTGTACGGGAGGATACGCAGTATTTT.

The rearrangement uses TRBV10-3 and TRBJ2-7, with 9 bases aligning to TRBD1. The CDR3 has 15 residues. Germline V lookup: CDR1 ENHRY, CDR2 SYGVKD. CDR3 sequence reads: CADTRQGTGIPEQYF. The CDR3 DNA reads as TGTGCTGATACCCGCCAGGGGACAGGGATCCCCGAGCAGTACTTC.

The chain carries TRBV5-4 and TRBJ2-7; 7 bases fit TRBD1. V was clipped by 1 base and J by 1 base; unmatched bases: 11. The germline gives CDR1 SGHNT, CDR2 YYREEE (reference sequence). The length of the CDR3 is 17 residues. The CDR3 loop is CASSLRRSTGWSYEQYF. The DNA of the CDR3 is TGTGCCAGCAGCTTGAGAAGGTCGACAGGGTGGTCCTACGAGCAGTACTTC.

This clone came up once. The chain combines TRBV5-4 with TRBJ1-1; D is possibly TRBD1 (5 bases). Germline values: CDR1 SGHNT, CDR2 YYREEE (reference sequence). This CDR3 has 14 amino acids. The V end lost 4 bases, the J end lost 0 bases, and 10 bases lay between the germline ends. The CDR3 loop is CASSTRDLNTEAFF. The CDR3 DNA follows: TGTGCCAGCAGCACCCGGGACTTGAACACTGAAGCTTTCTTT.

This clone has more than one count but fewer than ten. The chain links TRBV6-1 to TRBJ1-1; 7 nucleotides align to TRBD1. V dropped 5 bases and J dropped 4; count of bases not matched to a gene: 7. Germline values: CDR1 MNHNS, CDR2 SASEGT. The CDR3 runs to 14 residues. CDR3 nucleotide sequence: TGTGCCAGCAGTCAGGACAGGAAGTCCACTGAAGCTTTCTTT. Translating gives CASSQDRKSTEAFF.

CDR3 sequence reads: CASFLTGEETQYF. The CDR3 DNA sequence: TGTGCCAGCTTCCTAACAGGGGAAGAGACCCAGTACTTC. V gene TRBV7-2 combines with J gene TRBJ2-5; 7 nucleotides line up with TRBD1. The CDR3 length is 13 residues. Germline V gene sequence: CDR1 SGHTA, CDR2 FQGNSA. V gave up 8 bases and J gave up 3 bases; unmatched junction bases: 6. Looking up the rest from reference TRBV7-2 and TRBJ2-5 gives the full variable domain: GAGVSQSPSNKVTEKGKDVELRCDPISGHTALYWYRQSLGQGLEFLIYFQGNSAPDKSGLPSDRFSAERTGGSVSTLTIQRTQQEDSAVYLCASFLTGEETQYFGPGTRLLVL.

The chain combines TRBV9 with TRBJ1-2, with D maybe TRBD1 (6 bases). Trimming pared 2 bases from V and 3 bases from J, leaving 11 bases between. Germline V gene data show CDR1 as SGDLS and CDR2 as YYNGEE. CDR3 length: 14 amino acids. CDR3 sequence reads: CASSVRGKDYGYTF. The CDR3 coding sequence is TGTGCCAGCAGCGTGAGGGGGAAAGACTATGGCTACACCTTC.

The CDR3 spells CASSLDYSGYTEAFF. CDR3 DNA: TGTGCCAGCAGCTTAGATTATTCAGGGTACACTGAAGCTTTCTTT. V is TRBV11-2 and J is TRBJ1-1, with D possibly TRBD1 on 5 matching bases. The CDR3 covers 15 residues. V was pared by 0 bases and J by 3 bases, with 11 bases between. The germline CDR1 and CDR2 sequences are SGHAT and FQNNGV.

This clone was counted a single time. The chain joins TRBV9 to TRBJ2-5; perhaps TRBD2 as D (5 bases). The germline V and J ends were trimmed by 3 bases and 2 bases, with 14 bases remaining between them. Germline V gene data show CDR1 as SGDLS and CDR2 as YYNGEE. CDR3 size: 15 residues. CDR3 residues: CASSDGVTGQETQYF. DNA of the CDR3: TGTGCCAGCAGCGATGGGGTAACGGGGCAAGAGACCCAGTACTTC.

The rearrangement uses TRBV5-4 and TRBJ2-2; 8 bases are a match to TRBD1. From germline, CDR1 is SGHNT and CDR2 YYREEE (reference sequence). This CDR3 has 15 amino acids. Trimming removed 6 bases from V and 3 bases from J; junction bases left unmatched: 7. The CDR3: CASTQTGVYTGELFF. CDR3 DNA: TGTGCCAGCACCCAGACAGGGGTATACACCGGGGAGCTGTTTTTT.

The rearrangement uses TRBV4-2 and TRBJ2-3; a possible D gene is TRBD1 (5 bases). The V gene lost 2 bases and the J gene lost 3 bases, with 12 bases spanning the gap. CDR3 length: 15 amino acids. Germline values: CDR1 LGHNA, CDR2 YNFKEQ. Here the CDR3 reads CASSQQRQGTDTQYF. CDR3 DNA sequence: TGTGCCAGCAGCCAACAAAGGCAGGGAACAGATACGCAGTATTTT.

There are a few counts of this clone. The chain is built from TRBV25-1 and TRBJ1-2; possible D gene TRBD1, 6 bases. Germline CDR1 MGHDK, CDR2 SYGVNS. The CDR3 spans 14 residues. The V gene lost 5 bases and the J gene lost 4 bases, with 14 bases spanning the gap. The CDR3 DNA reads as TGTGCCAGCAGTTCATCGACAGGAACCTATGGCTACACCTTC. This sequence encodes CASSSSTGTYGYTF.

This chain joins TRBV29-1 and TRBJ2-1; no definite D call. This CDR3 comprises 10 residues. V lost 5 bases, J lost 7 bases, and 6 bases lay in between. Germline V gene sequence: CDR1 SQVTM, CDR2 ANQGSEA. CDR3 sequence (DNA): TGCAGCGTTCGGTTGAATGAGCAGTTCTTC. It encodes CSVRLNEQFF.

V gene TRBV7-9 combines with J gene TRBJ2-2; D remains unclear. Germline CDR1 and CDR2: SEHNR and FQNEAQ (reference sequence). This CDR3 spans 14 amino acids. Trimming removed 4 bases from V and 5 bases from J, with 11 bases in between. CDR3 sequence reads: CASSSPPRTGELFF. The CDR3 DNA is TGTGCCAGCAGCTCCCCCCCTCGGACCGGGGAGCTGTTTTTT.

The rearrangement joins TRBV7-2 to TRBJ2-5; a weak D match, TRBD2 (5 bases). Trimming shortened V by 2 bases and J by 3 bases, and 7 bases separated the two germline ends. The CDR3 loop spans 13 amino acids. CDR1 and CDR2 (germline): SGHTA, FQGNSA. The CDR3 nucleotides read TGTGCCAGCAGCTTACGGCGGGAAGAGACCCAGTACTTC. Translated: CASSLRREETQYF.

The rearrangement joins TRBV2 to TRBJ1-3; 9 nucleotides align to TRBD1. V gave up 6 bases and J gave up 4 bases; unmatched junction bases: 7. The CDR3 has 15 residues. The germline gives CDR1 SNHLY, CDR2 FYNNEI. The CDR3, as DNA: TGTGCCAGCAGGTCGACAGGGGGAACAGGAAACACCATATATTTT. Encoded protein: CASRSTGGTGNTIYF.

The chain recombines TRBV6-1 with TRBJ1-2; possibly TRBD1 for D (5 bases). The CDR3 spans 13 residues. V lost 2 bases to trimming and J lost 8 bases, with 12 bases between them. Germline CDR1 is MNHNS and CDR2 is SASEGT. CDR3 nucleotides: TGTGCCAGCAGTGAATGGGGTCGGGGGGGCTACACCTTC. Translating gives CASSEWGRGGYTF.

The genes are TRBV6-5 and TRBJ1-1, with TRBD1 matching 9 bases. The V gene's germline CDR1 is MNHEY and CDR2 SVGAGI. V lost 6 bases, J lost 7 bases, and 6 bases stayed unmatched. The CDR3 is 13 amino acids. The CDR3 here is CASSLYRGREAFF. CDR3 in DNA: TGTGCCAGCAGCCTCTACAGGGGGCGTGAAGCTTTCTTT.

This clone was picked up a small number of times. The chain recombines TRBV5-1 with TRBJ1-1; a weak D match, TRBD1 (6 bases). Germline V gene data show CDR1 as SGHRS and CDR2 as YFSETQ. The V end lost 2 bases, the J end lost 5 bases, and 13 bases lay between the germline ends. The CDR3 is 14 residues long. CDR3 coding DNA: TGCGCCAGCAGCTTATCGACAGGCGGAACTGAAGCTTTCTTT. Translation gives CASSLSTGGTEAFF.

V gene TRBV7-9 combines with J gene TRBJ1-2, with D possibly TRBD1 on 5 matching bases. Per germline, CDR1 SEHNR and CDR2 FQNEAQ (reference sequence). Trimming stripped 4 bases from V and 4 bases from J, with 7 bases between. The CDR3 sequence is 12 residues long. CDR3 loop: CASSSDTYGYTF. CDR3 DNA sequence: TGTGCCAGCAGCTCGGACACCTATGGCTACACCTTC.

The CDR3 here is CASRWGGPGNTIYF. For the CDR3, the DNA is TGTGCCAGTCGGTGGGGGGGACCGGGAAACACCATATATTTT. The V gene is TRBV19, the J gene TRBJ1-3; a weak D match, TRBD1 (5 bases). The germline gives CDR1 LNHDA, CDR2 SQIVND (reference sequence). Trimming left V 8 bases short and J 4 bases short, with 15 bases between. This CDR3 spans 14 amino acids.

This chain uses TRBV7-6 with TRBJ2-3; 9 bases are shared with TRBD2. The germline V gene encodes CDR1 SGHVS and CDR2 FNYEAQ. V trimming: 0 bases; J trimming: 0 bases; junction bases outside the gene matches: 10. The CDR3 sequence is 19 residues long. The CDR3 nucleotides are TGTGCCAGCAGCTTAGCTGTCAGTCGACTAGCGGTTAGCACAGATACGCAGTATTTT. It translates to CASSLAVSRLAVSTDTQYF.